This T cell receptor beta chain was obtained from a study of beta chain features in type 1 diabetes (dated by TCRdb to 2016 to 2019). About the study as a whole: Patients and healthy donors did not differ in mean age, gender distribution, total cell number or subset yield. The study compared the TCRB repertoires of sorted circulating CD4+ T cell subsets in recently diagnosed type 1 diabetes patients with those in matched healthy donors. Whereas all 30 or so donors provided naive and central memory subsets, regulatory and stem cell-like memory subsets were isolated from just 8 patients and roughly 8 healthy donors. Across all samples, almost 110 million sorted cells were examined, and cell number per subset correlated strongly with RNA yield. Summary of the overall study and its limitations: Because cDNA was sequenced instead of genomic DNA, activated cells with high expression could be over-represented, although the groups did not differ in activation or CD3 levels. Fewer insertions and more nucleotide deletions at VDJ recombination sites were observed in patients with type 1 diabetes, implying thymic rearrangement abnormalities. Type 1 diabetes patients showed a moderate but significant shortening of TCRB CDR3 length in all four CD4+ subsets. Because small numbers of individuals were included in the HLA sub-analyses, any influence of HLA type on TCRB rearrangement was left unresolved. Naive, central memory and regulatory TCRB repertoires appeared to be more alike among patients than among healthy donors. PCR may preferentially amplify shorter templates, but because patient and control samples were amplified and corrected together, any resulting skew would affect both groups equally.

From each donor, a single peripheral blood sample of around 120 mL on average was drawn into heparinised tubes. A BD FACSAria II was used to sort naive, central memory, regulatory and stem cell-like memory CD4+ T cells with a panel that included CD45RO, CCR7, CD25, CD127, CD95 and CD27. Every sorted population had a purity above 95%. Right away, PBMCs were isolated by Lymphoprep density gradient centrifugation and were stained directly, with no culture step. So that batch effects would be minimized, each experiment stained and sorted samples in pairs, pairing one healthy donor with one patient. Measured from the cysteine to the phenylalanine, the CDR3 is 15 residues long. Solely the CDR3 DNA is kept, with 45 bases framed from the first base. The germline V gene (reference sequence) gives CDR1 as MNHEY and CDR2 as SMNVEV. V gives up 2 bases and J gives up 2 bases, and the segment between their germline ends measures 11 bases.

The entire isolated RNA was reverse transcribed using the High Capacity cDNA Reverse Transcription Kit, and thus expressed TCRB transcripts were sequenced. Naive, central memory and regulatory T cell samples underwent deep immunoSEQ sequencing, averaging roughly 3.4 million total reads per sample. Sorted cells were lysed in RLT buffer, and RNA was extracted using DNase-treated RNeasy Micro or Mini kits according to cell number. To prevent cross-contamination, each cell subset was processed individually, whereas patient and healthy donor samples were processed jointly. Using the immunoSEQ multiplex PCR, TCRB sequences were amplified from cDNA into 87-bp fragments spanning the CDR3 region. Amplicons were sequenced on the Illumina HiSeq platform. The study's own analysis went as follows. Synthetic template baselines were used to correct PCR bias computationally, reads within Hamming distance 2 were collapsed together, and singletons that could not be merged were discarded. Reads were aligned to IMGT to assign V, D and J genes, CDR3 length, and insertions or deletions at six rearrangement sites. Within each subset, clonotype counts were normalized to sorted cell number, after which true diversity and Gini coefficients were computed with the tcR R package. Repertoire sharing was quantified using the overlap coefficient calculated on TCRB nucleotide sequences. TCRdb stores this immuneACCESS table with in-frame sequences only. Part of the clones is absent; in the studies checked, under half of the shortfall reflects unresolved V genes, and no reason is known for the rest. That table is the source of V, J and clone size, and D and trimming were worked out from the DNA. Recorded for this sample are about 150,000 clones; roughly 8% of them occurred a single time. 0.5% of the sample is in the top ten clones.

To note about this clone: Its specific antigen is unknown. No clone much larger than this one lies a single base away; base qualities are absent.

The TCR sequence derives from a man between 18 and 35 years old with type 1 diabetes. The sequencing input was central memory CD4+ T cells from blood. The chain uses TRBV27 and TRBJ2-3; the D gene lacks a confident call. The CDR3 reads as follows: CASSLKYGYTDTQYF. The DNA sequence is TGTGCCAGCAGTTTAAAATACGGGTACACAGATACGCAGTATTTT.